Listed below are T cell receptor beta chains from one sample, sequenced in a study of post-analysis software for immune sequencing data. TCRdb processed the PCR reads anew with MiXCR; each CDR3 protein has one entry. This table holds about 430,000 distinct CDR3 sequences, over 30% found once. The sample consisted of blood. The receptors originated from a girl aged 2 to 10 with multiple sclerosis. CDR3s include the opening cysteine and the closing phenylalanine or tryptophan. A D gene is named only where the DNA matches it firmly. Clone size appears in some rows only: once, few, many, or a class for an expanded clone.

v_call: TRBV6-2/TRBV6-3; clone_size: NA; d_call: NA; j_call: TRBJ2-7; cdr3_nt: TGTGCCAGCAGTTATTCCGGGGGGCGCGACGAGCAGTACTTC; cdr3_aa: CASSYSGGRDEQYF
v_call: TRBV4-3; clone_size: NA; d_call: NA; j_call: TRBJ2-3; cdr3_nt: TGCGCCAGCAGCCAAGGAGCTGGGATTGGAACAGATACGCAGTATTTT; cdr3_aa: CASSQGAGIGTDTQYF
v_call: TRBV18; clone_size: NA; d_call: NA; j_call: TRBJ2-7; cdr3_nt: TGTGCCAGCTCAACCCGTAGGAGACATGGGGCTCGCGAGCAGTACTTC; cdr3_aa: CASSTRRRHGAREQYF
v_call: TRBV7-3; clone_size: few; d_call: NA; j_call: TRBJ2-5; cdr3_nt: TGTGCCAGCAGCTCTCCCGGGACCGAGACCCAGTACTTC; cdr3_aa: CASSSPGTETQYF
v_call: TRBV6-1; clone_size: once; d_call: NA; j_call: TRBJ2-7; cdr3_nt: TGTGCCAGCAGGGGGGACACAACCTACGAGCAGTACTTC; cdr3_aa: CASRGDTTYEQYF
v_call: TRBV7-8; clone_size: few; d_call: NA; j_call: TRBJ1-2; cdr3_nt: TGTGCCAGCAGCTTAGGGGCAGGGGCGAGTGGCTACACCTTC; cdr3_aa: CASSLGAGASGYTF
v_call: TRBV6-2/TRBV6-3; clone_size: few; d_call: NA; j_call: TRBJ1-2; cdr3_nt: TGTGCCAGCAGCCGGACCACTAACTATGGCTACACCTTC; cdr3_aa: CASSRTTNYGYTF
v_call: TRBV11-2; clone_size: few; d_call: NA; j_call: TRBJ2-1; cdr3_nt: TGTGCCAGCAGCTCCTTTAGAGGGGCTGCAGGCAATGAGCAGTTCTTC; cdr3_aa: CASSSFRGAAGNEQFF
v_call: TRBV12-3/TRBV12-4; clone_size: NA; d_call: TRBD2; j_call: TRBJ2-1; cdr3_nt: TGTGCCAGCACCCTGACTAGCGGGAGGGGTAACAATGAGCAGTTCTTC; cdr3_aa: CASTLTSGRGNNEQFF
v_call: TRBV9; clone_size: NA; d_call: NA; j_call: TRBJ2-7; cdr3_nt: TGTGCCAGCAGCGTAGCTCAGTCCTCCTACGAGCAGTACTTC; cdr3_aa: CASSVAQSSYEQYF
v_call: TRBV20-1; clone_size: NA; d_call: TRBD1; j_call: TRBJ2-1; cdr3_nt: TGCAGTGTCCCCTGGACAGGATCCTACAATGAGCAGTTCTTC; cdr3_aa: CSVPWTGSYNEQFF
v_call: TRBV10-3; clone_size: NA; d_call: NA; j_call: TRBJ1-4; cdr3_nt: TGTGCCATCAGTGAGTCGATAACCGGGACACTTGAAAAACTGTTTTTT; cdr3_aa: CAISESITGTLEKLFF
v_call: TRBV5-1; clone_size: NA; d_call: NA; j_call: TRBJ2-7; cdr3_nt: TGCGCCAGCAGCTTCTCCGGGACCTACTCGTACGAGCAGTACTTC; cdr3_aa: CASSFSGTYSYEQYF
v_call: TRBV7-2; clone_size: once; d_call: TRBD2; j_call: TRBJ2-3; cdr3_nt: TGTGCCAGCAGCCCAGACTTTAGCGGGGGGACGCAGTATTTT; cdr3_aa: CASSPDFSGGTQYF
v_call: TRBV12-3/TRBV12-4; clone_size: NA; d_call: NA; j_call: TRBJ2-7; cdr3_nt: TGTGCCAGCACCTGGGGGACTCAAATCTACGAGCAGTACTTC; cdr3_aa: CASTWGTQIYEQYF
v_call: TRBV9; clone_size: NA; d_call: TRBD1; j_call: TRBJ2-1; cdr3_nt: TGTGCCAGCACCCCCGGGACAGTATACAATGAGCAGTTCTTC; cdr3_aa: CASTPGTVYNEQFF
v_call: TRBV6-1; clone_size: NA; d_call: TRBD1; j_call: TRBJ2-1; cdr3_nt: TGTGCCAGCAGAGAGCTACTACCGGGACAGGGGAAATTTAGCTCCTACAATGAGCAGTTCTTC; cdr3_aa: CASRELLPGQGKFSSYNEQFF
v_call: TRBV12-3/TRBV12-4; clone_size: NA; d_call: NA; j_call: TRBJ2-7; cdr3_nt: TGTGCCAGCAGTTTTTTAATAATAGGGCGTCACGAGCAGTACTTC; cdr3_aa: CASSFLIIGRHEQYF
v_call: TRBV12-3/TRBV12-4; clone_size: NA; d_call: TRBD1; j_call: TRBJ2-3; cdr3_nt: TGTGCCAGCAGTTTCCGGGACAGACACACAGATACGCAGTATTTT; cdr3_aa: CASSFRDRHTDTQYF
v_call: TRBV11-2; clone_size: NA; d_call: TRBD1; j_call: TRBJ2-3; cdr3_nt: TGTGCCAGCAGCTTCCGGAAAGGGGGCGCGAAAGATACGCAGTATTTT; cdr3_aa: CASSFRKGGAKDTQYF
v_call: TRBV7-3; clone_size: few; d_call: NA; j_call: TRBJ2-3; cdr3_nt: TGTGCCAGCAGCCCCGAGGGGCCCCGGGATACGCAGTATTTT; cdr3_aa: CASSPEGPRDTQYF
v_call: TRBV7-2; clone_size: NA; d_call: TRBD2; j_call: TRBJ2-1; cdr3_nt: TGTGCCAGCAGCTCTTACGTCGGACTAGCGGGAGATGAGCAGTTCTTC; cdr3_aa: CASSSYVGLAGDEQFF
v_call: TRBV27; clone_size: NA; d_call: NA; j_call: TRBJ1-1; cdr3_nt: TGTGCCAGCATTTCTCGACGGTGGGCGAGGAAAGGGATGAACACTGAAGCTTTCTTT; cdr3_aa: CASISRRWARKGMNTEAFF
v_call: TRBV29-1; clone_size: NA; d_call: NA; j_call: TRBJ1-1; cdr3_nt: TGCAGCGTTCTAGGGGAGAACACTGAAGCTTTCTTT; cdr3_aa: CSVLGENTEAFF
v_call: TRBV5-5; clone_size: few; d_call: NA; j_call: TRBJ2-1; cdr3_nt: TGTGCCAGCAGCTTGATCAGCTCCTACAATGAGCAGTTCTTC; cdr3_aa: CASSLISSYNEQFF
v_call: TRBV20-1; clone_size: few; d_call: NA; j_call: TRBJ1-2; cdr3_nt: TGCAGTGCTATTTGGGGGACCTATGGCTACACCTTC; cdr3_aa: CSAIWGTYGYTF
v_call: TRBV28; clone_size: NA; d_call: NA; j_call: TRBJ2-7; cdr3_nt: TGTGCCAGCAGGACCCGCTCCTACGAGCAGTACTTC; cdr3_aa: CASRTRSYEQYF
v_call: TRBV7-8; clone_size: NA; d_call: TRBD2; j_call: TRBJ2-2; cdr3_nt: TGTGCCAGCAGCATGCCGGGGGGGTCAACCGGGGAGCTGTTTTTT; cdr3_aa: CASSMPGGSTGELFF
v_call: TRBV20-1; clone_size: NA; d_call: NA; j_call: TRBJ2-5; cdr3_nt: TGCAGTGCTAGAGACGGGGGAGGCTGCAACGAGCGGTACTTC; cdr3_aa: CSARDGGGCNERYF